This T cell receptor (beta chain) was sequenced in a study of blood T cell repertoires in COVID-19. Study-level background: From the United States, Italy and Spain came samples of acute and convalescent COVID-19. The cDNA or gDNA used as material had been derived from T cells, B-cell-depleted T cells, or PBMCs.

Original methodology: The authors estimated nucleated cell counts from reference gene primer amplification. TCRdb keeps only in-frame clones here, not all; method: immunoSEQ multiplex PCR. D and trimming come from the DNA, and the V and J calls and clone size come from that table. The sample contains tens of thousands of clones, approximately 80% of which appear only once. The J segment lost 1 base and the V segment lost 2 bases, leaving 5 bases of the junction unmatched. Per the germline V gene, CDR1 is SGHKS and CDR2 is YYEKEE (reference sequence). The CDR3 sequence is 15 residues long. The gene calls are TRBV5-5 and TRBJ1-1, with TRBD1 matching over 7 bases. The sample was peripheral blood. This TCR was recovered from a human donor in a cohort sampled during active COVID-19. The CDR3 nucleotides read TGTGCCAGCAGCTTCCCTGACAGGGAGAACACTGAAGCTTTCTTT. It codes for CASSFPDRENTEAFF.